Sequencing of this TCR beta chain was carried out in a study of blood T cell repertoires in COVID-19. Study details: The cDNA or gDNA used as material had been derived from T cells, B-cell-depleted T cells, or PBMCs.

The V end lost 0 bases, the J end lost 5 bases, and 7 bases lay between the germline ends. Germline CDR1 SEHNR, CDR2 FQNEAQ (reference sequence). The CDR3 is made up of 13 amino acids. This clone was observed once. The method was immunoSEQ multiplex PCR; TCRdb's version includes in-frame clones alone and lacks a portion of them. The sample lists some 150,000 clones, 82% occurring once. Sequenced: peripheral blood. This clonotype was obtained from a woman over 75 with acute or convalescent COVID-19. This rearrangement joins TRBV7-9 to TRBJ2-5; unclear D gene. The CDR3 DNA reads TGTGCCAGCAGCTTAGCACTCTCCGAGACCCAGTACTTC. It specifies CASSLALSETQYF.